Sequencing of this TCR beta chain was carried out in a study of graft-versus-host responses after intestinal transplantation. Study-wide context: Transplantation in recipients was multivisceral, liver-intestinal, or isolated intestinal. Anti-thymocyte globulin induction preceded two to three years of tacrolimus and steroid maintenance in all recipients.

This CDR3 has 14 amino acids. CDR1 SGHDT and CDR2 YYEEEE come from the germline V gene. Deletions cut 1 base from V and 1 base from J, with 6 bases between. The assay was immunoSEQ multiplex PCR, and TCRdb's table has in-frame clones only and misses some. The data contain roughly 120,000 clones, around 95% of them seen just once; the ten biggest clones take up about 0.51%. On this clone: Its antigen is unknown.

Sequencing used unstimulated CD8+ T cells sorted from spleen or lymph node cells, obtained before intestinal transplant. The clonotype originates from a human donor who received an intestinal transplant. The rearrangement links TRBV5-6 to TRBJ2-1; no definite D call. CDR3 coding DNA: TGTGCCAGCAGCTTGCCGGTTTCCTACAATGAGCAGTTCTTC. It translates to CASSLPVSYNEQFF.